There are a few counts of the clone carrying this TCR beta chain. Its antigen is unidentified. The sample belongs to a study of beta chain features in type 1 diabetes. General study results and limits: Because the template was cDNA, high-expressing cells might be over-represented. Fewer junction insertions and more nucleotide deletions appeared in type 1 diabetes patients. All four CD4+ subsets of Type 1 diabetes patients contained TCRB CDR3s that were moderately but significantly shorter.

The CDR3 contains 15 residues. Germline CDR1 is SGHTA and CDR2 is FQGNSA. V gave up 5 bases and J gave up 3 bases, with 17 bases separating them. The authors reverse transcribed all of the isolated RNA, so sequencing captured expressed TCRB transcripts. The protocol was immunoSEQ multiplex PCR, while the TCRdb copy is restricted to in-frame clones and leaves out a portion. The sample has 600,000 to 700,000 clones, about an eighth seen once. The clonotype comes from a man in his thirties or forties with type 1 diabetes. The chain employs TRBV7-2 and TRBJ2-7, with D unclear. Specimen: naive CD4+ T cells from blood. The CDR3 reads CASSPDGYLLYEQYF. CDR3 sequence (DNA): TGTGCCAGCAGCCCGGACGGTTACCTTCTCTACGAGCAGTACTTC.